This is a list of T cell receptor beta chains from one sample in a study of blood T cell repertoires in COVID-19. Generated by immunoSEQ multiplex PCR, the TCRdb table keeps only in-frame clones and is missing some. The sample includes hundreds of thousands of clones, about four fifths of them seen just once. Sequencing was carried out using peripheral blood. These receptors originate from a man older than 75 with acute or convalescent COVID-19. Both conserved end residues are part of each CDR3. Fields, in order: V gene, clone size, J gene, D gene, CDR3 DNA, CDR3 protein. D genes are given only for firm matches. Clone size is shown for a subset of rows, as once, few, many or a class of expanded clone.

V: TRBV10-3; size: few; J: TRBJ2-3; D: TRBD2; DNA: TGTGCCATCAGTGCAGAGCGGGAGGGCCCCGATACGCAGTATTTT; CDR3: CAISAEREGPDTQYF
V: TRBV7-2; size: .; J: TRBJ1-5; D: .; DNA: TGTGCCAGCAGCTCAGTGAATCAGCCCCAGCATTTT; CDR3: CASSSVNQPQHF
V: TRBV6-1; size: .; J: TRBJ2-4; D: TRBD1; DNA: TGTGCCAGCAGTGAAAGACAGGGCGGGAACATTCAGTACTTC; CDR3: CASSERQGGNIQYF
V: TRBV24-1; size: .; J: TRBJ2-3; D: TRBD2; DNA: TGTGCCACCGGCGGGACTAGCGGGCCGAGCACAGATACGCAGTATTTT; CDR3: CATGGTSGPSTDTQYF
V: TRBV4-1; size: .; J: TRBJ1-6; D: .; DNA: TGCGCCAGCAGCCTCCTTTGGGGGCCCGGCGGTAATTCACCCCTCCACTTT; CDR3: CASSLLWGPGGNSPLHF
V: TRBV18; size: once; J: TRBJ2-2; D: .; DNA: TGTGCCAGCTCACCACCGGGGGGAGGAGCGAACACCGGGGAGCTGTTTTTT; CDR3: CASSPPGGGANTGELFF
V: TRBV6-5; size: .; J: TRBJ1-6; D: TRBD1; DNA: TGTGCCAGCAGAACGACCGGGACAGCGAATTCACCCCTCCACTTT; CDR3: CASRTTGTANSPLHF
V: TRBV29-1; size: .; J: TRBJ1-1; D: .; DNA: TGCAGCGTTAAGTGGAGCTCAGAAAACACTGAAGCTTTCTTT; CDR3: CSVKWSSENTEAFF
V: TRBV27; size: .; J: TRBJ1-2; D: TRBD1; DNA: TGTGCCAGCACAAAAACGACAGGGAACTATGGCTACACCTTC; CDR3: CASTKTTGNYGYTF
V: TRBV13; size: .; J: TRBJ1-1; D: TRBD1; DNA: TGTGCCAGCAGCTCTTTCCTGGGACAGGGGGGCACTGAAGCTTTCTTT; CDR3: CASSSFLGQGGTEAFF
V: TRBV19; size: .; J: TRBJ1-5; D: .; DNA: TGTGCCAGTACCCTCCGGGACAACAATCAGCCCCAGCATTTT; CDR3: CASTLRDNNQPQHF
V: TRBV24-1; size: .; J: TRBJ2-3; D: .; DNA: TGTGCCACCAGTGATGGCAGGGCCACTCGAGATACGCAGTATTTT; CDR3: CATSDGRATRDTQYF
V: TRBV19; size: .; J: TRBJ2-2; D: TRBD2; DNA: TGTGCCAGTAGTATGGGGACTAGCGGGGCCGGCGGGGAGCTGTTTTTT; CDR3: CASSMGTSGAGGELFF
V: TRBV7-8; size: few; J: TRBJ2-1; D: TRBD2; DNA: TGTGCCAGCAGCTTATTAGCGGGGGTTAGGAATGAGCAGTTCTTC; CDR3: CASSLLAGVRNEQFF
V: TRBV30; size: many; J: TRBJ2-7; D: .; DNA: TGTGCCTGGACCCCGGGACAACTATTCTACGAGCAGTACTTC; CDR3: CAWTPGQLFYEQYF
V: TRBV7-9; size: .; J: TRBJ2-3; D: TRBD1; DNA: TGTGCCAGCAGCTTAGGGGGTTCTTTCAGGGGGCAAGTTACGCAGTATTTT; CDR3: CASSLGGSFRGQVTQYF
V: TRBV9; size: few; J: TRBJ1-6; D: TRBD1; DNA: TGTGCCAGCAGCGTAGGGACAGGGGTTATAGGGACACCCCTCCACTTT; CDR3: CASSVGTGVIGTPLHF
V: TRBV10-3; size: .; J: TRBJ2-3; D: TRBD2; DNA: TGTGCCATCAGTGACTGGCGGGGGGGCGTCCGCACAGATACGCAGTATTTT; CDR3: CAISDWRGGVRTDTQYF
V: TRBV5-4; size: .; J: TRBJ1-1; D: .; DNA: TGTGCCAGCAGACTACTCGGAGGGGTGAACACTGAAGCTTTCTTT; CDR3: CASRLLGGVNTEAFF
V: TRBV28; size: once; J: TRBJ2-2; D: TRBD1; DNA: TGTGCCAGCAGTTCCTCCGGGACAGGGAGCGGGGAGCTGTTTTTT; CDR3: CASSSSGTGSGELFF